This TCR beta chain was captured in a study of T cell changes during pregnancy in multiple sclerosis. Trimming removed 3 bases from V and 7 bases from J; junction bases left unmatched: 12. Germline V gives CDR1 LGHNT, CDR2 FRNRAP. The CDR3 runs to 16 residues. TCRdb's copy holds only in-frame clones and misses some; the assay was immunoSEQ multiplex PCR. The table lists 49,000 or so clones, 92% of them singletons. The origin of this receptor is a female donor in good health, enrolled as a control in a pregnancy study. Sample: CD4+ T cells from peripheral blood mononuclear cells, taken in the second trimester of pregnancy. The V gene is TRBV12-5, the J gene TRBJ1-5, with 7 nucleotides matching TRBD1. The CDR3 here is CASGFITGVRGQPQHF. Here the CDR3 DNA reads TGTGCTAGTGGTTTTATAACAGGGGTGAGGGGGCAGCCCCAGCATTTT.